This entry describes one T cell receptor (beta chain). Methods used by the authors: Cell counts per sample came from amplifying reference gene primers. Profiled with immunoSEQ multiplex PCR; TCRdb holds only in-frame clones, not every one. The V and J calls and clone size are taken from that table; D and trimming were inferred from the DNA. The repertoire holds just over 650,000 clones, with about 90% as singletons. V shed 0 bases and J shed 4 bases, with 12 bases lying between them. Germline CDR1 and CDR2: GTSNPN and SVGIG (reference sequence). This CDR3 spans 14 amino acids. These data originate in a study of blood T cell repertoires in COVID-19. Study-wide background: Sources were T cells, B-cell-depleted T cells, or PBMCs; the material itself was cDNA or gDNA.

The TCR was taken from a woman younger than 35 with acute or convalescent COVID-19. The rearrangement joins TRBV30 to TRBJ1-2; weak D call: TRBD1 (6 bases). Sequenced sample: peripheral blood. The CDR3 region has the DNA TGTGCCTGGAGTGTACAAGTAGGGGGCTATGGCTACACCTTC. It encodes CAWSVQVGGYGYTF.